The present T cell receptor beta chain was sequenced within a study of blood T cells in healthy people across ages. Regarding the study as a whole: When set beside aged donors, long-lived donors presented more naive CD4+ cells and higher diversity. PBMCs that were unsorted prevented a conclusive naive versus antigen-experienced comparison. There was no known CMV status for donors, so expanded clonotype changes were possibly confounded.

This CDR3 spans 15 amino acids. The V segment lost 3 bases and the J segment 7 bases; nucleotides outside the gene matches: 10. On this clonotype itself: Its antigen is undetermined.

The authors ran a second PCR of roughly 7 to 11 cycles using a sample-barcoded 5' primer and a J-beta primer mix. Through a template-switch adaptor with 12 random nucleotides, each cDNA molecule received a tag. TCRdb re-called the 5' RACE reads with MiXCR, one entry per CDR3 protein. The table includes about 680,000 distinct CDR3 sequences, around 49% detected once. The sequence derives from a woman aged 60-70 years in good health. The material sequenced was blood. This chain connects TRBV12-3 or TRBV12-4 to TRBJ2-7, with 9 bases lining up with TRBD2. The CDR3 DNA sequence: TGTGCCAGCAGTTTTCTCCCTAGCGGGGACAATGAGCAGTACTTC. It encodes CASSFLPSGDNEQYF.